Each of the 29 T cell receptor beta chains below was sequenced from the same sample in a study of CD8+CD57+ T cells in acquired aplastic anemia. CD8+CD57+ cell expansion had been shown by flow cytometry in patients chosen for sequencing. Template material for TCR beta VDJ and CDR3 profiling consisted of genomic DNA. One entry per CDR3 protein results from TCRdb running MiXCR on the reads. The data hold 450,000 to 600,000 distinct CDR3 sequences, with more than 25% observed a single time. The sequenced sample consisted of sorted CD4+, CD8+, or CD8+CD57+ T cells (not recorded which) from PBMCs. These receptors were taken from a human donor with aplastic anemia.

CDR3: CASSIRDGNEKLFF. For the CDR3, the DNA is TGTGCCAGCTCAATCCGGGACGGGAATGAAAAACTGTTTTTT. The gene calls are TRBV18 and TRBJ1-4; D perhaps matches TRBD1 (5 bases). The V end was cut by 5 bases, the J end by 5 bases, with 12 bases between. CDR1 is KGHSH, CDR2 LQKENI, per germline. CDR3 length: 14 residues.

This clonotype was seen just once. The chain uses TRBV29-1 and TRBJ2-5; D ambiguous. The CDR3 has 13 amino acids. The germline V gene has CDR1 SQVTM and CDR2 ANQGSEA. Between the trimmed V and J ends, which lost 6 bases and 5 bases, there was a span of 16 bases. The CDR3 is CSVARIGDETQYF. In DNA, the CDR3 is TGCAGCGTCGCCCGAATTGGGGATGAGACCCAGTACTTC. Filled out from reference TRBV29-1 and TRBJ2-5, the complete variable domain reads SAVISQKPSRDICQRGTSLTIQCQVDSQVTMMFWYRQQPGQSLTLIATANQGSEATYESGFVIDKFPISRPNLTFSTLTVSNMSPEDSSIYLCSVARIGDETQYFGPGTRLLVL.

This clonotype was counted a few times. This chain links TRBV4-3 with TRBJ1-6; D call uncertain. Germline CDR1 LGHNA, CDR2 YSLEER. The CDR3 loop spans 15 amino acids. V was pared by 0 bases and J by 4 bases, with 7 bases between. CDR3 protein: CASSQEGSYNSPLHF. The CDR3 DNA reads TGCGCCAGCAGCCAAGAGGGCAGTTATAATTCACCCCTCCACTTT.

The V call is TRBV5-4, the J call TRBJ1-6, with D uncertain. The germline V gene has CDR1 SGHNT and CDR2 YYREEE (reference sequence). V was trimmed by 0 bases and J by 3 bases, leaving 13 bases between them. This CDR3 comprises 17 residues. The CDR3 is CASSLDRGSHYNSPLHF. CDR3 DNA: TGTGCCAGCAGCTTGGATCGAGGGTCCCACTATAATTCACCCCTCCACTTT. The whole variable domain, remainder taken from reference TRBV5-4 and TRBJ1-6, is ETGVTQSPTHLIKTRGQQVTLRCSSQSGHNTVSWYQQALGQGPQFIFQYYREEENGRGNFPPRFSGLQFPNYSSELNVNALELDDSALYLCASSLDRGSHYNSPLHFGNGTRLTVT.

This clonotype occurred many times. V usage is TRBV2 and J usage is TRBJ2-7, with 7 bases aligning to TRBD1. Unmatched junction bases numbered 1, after V lost 7 bases and J lost 4 bases. The CDR3 extends over 11 amino acids. The germline V gene encodes CDR1 SNHLY and CDR2 FYNNEI. The CDR3 DNA follows: TGTGCCAGCACGGGACAGTACGAGCAGTACTTC. This translates into CASTGQYEQYF.

This clonotype has ten or more counts. The chain uses TRBV20-1 and TRBJ1-2; maybe TRBD1 (5 bases). The germline V and J ends were trimmed by 6 bases and 0 bases, with 11 bases remaining between them. The CDR3 is 13 amino acids. CDR1 and CDR2 (germline): DFQATT, SNEGSKA (reference sequence). The CDR3 sequence: CSARKGPNYGYTF. CDR3 in DNA: TGCAGTGCCCGGAAGGGACCTAACTATGGCTACACCTTC.

This clonotype was counted many times. The CDR3 loop reads CSARADEPQETQYF. The CDR3 DNA follows: TGCAGTGCTAGAGCCGACGAGCCTCAAGAGACCCAGTACTTC. The rearrangement links TRBV20-1 to TRBJ2-5; D is unclear. The CDR3 length is 14 residues. The germline V gene has CDR1 DFQATT and CDR2 SNEGSKA (reference sequence). Trimming stripped 1 base from V and 2 bases from J, with 11 bases between.

This clonotype has ten or more counts. The chain combines TRBV2 with TRBJ2-3; D gene ambiguous. Germline CDR1 SNHLY, CDR2 FYNNEI. The CDR3 has 12 residues. Trimming shortened V by 4 bases and J by 4 bases, and 6 bases separated the two germline ends. The CDR3 DNA follows: TGTGCCAGCAGTGTGGCGCCAGATACGCAGTATTTT. It encodes CASSVAPDTQYF.

This clonotype was observed a handful of times. The chain combines TRBV10-3 with TRBJ2-3, with TRBD2 identical over 8 bases. This CDR3 contains 17 residues. The germline V gene has CDR1 ENHRY and CDR2 SYGVKD. Trimming removed 10 bases from V and 2 bases from J; junction bases left unmatched: 17. Written as DNA, the CDR3 is TGTGCCAGCAGCCCTACCCTGACTAGCGATGTCACAGATACGCAGTATTTT. It translates to CASSPTLTSDVTDTQYF.

Only a few counts were recorded for this clonotype. J is TRBJ1-4 and V is TRBV19, with 8 bases identical to TRBD1. CDR3 size: 15 residues. In germline, CDR1 is LNHDA, CDR2 SQIVND (reference sequence). The trim removed 7 bases at V and 6 bases at J, leaving 10 bases unmatched. The CDR3 nucleotides read TGTGCCAGTATCCCGAGGACAGGGACGGATGAAAAACTGTTTTTT. Amino acid sequence: CASIPRTGTDEKLFF.

The chain uses TRBV28 and TRBJ2-7; D perhaps matches TRBD2 (6 bases). The CDR3 runs to 16 residues. The germline V and J ends were trimmed by 4 bases and 3 bases, with 19 bases remaining between them. CDR1 MDHEN and CDR2 SYDVKM come from the germline V gene. The CDR3 DNA follows: TGTGCCAGCAGTTCTACCTGGGAGGACGCCTACTACGAGCAGTACTTC. The encoded protein is CASSSTWEDAYYEQYF.

The genes are TRBV19 and TRBJ1-2; possible D gene TRBD1, 5 bases. Germline lookup yields CDR1 LNHDA and CDR2 SQIVND (reference sequence). Trimming left V 1 base short and J 7 bases short, with 10 bases between. CDR3 length: 13 residues. The CDR3 DNA is TGTGCCAGTAGTATAGCAGGGCTTAGTGGCTACACCTTC. It translates to CASSIAGLSGYTF.

This clonotype was seen a handful of times. The chain is built from TRBV6-1 and TRBJ1-6, with D possibly matching TRBD1 (5 bases). Trimming stripped 4 bases from V and 10 bases from J, with 11 bases between. The germline V gene encodes CDR1 MNHNS and CDR2 SASEGT. CDR3 length: 13 amino acids. The CDR3 DNA reads TGTGCCAGCAGTGTCCAGGGATCCTCACCCCTCCACTTT. This codes for CASSVQGSSPLHF.

This clonotype was recorded many times. The chain combines TRBV20-1 with TRBJ1-6; the D gene is possibly TRBD1 (6 bases). CDR1 and CDR2 from the germline V gene are DFQATT and SNEGSKA (reference sequence). V was clipped by 1 base and J by 5 bases, with 12 bases between them. The CDR3 sequence is 15 residues long. The CDR3 region is CSARAPRQDNSPLHF. In DNA, the CDR3 is TGCAGTGCTAGAGCCCCGAGACAGGATAATTCACCCCTCCACTTT.

The gene calls are TRBV11-2 and TRBJ2-1; 7 bases are a match to TRBD1. Germline V gene data show CDR1 as SGHAT and CDR2 as FQNNGV. This CDR3 is 16 amino acids long. J lost 7 bases, V lost 1 base, and 10 bases had no gene match. The CDR3 DNA is TGTGCCAGCAGCTTAGTGGGCCGACAGGGAGCGAATGAGCAGTTCTTC. The encoded protein is CASSLVGRQGANEQFF.

In its sample, this clonotype was seen a few times. V usage is TRBV3-1 and J usage is TRBJ1-3, with D perhaps matching TRBD1 (6 bases). V gave up 1 base and J gave up 4 bases, with 11 bases separating them. This CDR3 comprises 15 residues. Looked up from germline, CDR1 is LGHDT and CDR2 is YNNKEL (reference sequence). The CDR3 DNA reads as TGTGCCAGCAGCCAAGTCACAGGGCCGGGAAACACCATATATTTT. As protein: CASSQVTGPGNTIYF.

The chain links TRBV27 to TRBJ1-5; D may be TRBD1 (5 bases). CDR3 size: 13 residues. Germline V CDR1 and CDR2: MNHEY, SMNVEV (reference sequence). V was pared by 2 bases and J by 5 bases, with 7 bases between. In DNA, the CDR3 is TGTGCCAGCAGTTTACGGGGGGATCAGCCCCAGCATTTT. Translating it yields CASSLRGDQPQHF.

In the case of this clonotype: With a much larger clone just one base away, this may be a read error. The rearrangement uses TRBV19 and TRBJ2-3; D is uncertain. CDR1 is LNHDA, CDR2 SQIVND, per germline (reference sequence). This CDR3 spans 13 amino acids. The CDR3 sequence: CASSMRSTDAQYF. In DNA, the CDR3 is TGTGCCAGTAGTATGCGAAGCACAGATGCGCAGTATTTT.

The chain combines TRBV7-2 with TRBJ1-2; tentative D call: TRBD1 (5 bases). V shed 5 bases and J shed 4 bases, with 11 bases lying between them. The germline gives CDR1 SGHTA, CDR2 FQGNSA. The CDR3 is made up of 13 amino acids. The CDR3 sequence: CASSLGTSYGYTF. Written as DNA, the CDR3 is TGTGCCAGCAGCCTAGGGACTAGCTATGGCTACACCTTC.

This clonotype was found many times. V usage is TRBV10-3 and J usage is TRBJ2-3; weak D call: TRBD2 (6 bases). The V gene's germline CDR1 is ENHRY and CDR2 SYGVKD. Trimming took off 5 bases at V and 6 bases at J, with 15 bases between the two ends. The CDR3 is 14 amino acids. CDR3 protein: CAISTSPNGDTQYF. The DNA for the CDR3 is TGTGCCATCAGTACTAGCCCCAACGGGGATACGCAGTATTTT.

This clonotype was seen at least ten times. This chain uses TRBV5-1 with TRBJ1-2; D call uncertain. The V end lost 0 bases, the J end lost 3 bases, and 12 bases lay between the germline ends. This CDR3 has 15 residues. Germline values: CDR1 SGHRS, CDR2 YFSETQ. In nucleotides, the CDR3 is TGCGCCAGCAGCTTGGCCGGGAGGGAACACTATGGCTACACCTTC. Amino acid sequence: CASSLAGREHYGYTF.

This clonotype was counted many times. V usage is TRBV5-1 and J usage is TRBJ2-7; 11 nucleotides align to TRBD2. Germline CDR1 SGHRS, CDR2 YFSETQ. J gave up 4 bases and V 0 bases, and 3 bases lay outside the gene matches. CDR3 length equals 15 residues. The CDR3 nucleotides are TGCGCCAGCAGCTTGGGACTAGCGGGGCCATACGAGCAGTACTTC. Its translation: CASSLGLAGPYEQYF.

This chain connects TRBV7-9 to TRBJ1-1; TRBD1 might be the D (5 bases). The germline V and J ends were trimmed by 5 bases and 5 bases, with 15 bases remaining between them. Germline V gene data show CDR1 as SEHNR and CDR2 as FQNEAQ (reference sequence). There are 14 residues in the CDR3. CDR3 sequence (DNA): TGTGCCAGCAGCCAATCTCAAGGGGAAACTGAAGCTTTCTTT. Translating it yields CASSQSQGETEAFF.

The chain uses TRBV29-1 and TRBJ2-1, with D maybe TRBD2 (6 bases). Trimming took 6 bases from V and 7 from J, leaving 28 bases between them. The CDR3 is 17 residues long. Looked up from germline, CDR1 is SQVTM and CDR2 is ANQGSEA. The CDR3 coding sequence is TGCAGCGTCGAAAACTTGGCGGGGTTCTGGGGTGTGAATGAGCAGTTCTTC. Encoded protein: CSVENLAGFWGVNEQFF.

The chain is built from TRBV2 and TRBJ1-1, with no clear D. The V gene lost 4 bases and the J gene lost 0 bases, with 12 bases spanning the gap. The CDR3 sequence is 15 residues long. Germline V lookup: CDR1 SNHLY, CDR2 FYNNEI. The CDR3 reads CASSVRASLNTEAFF. The DNA for the CDR3 is TGTGCCAGCAGTGTCCGTGCCAGCCTGAACACTGAAGCTTTCTTT.

In the case of this clonotype: A junction end diverges from the germline sequence, so it may reflect a read error. The chain is built from TRBV6-5 and TRBJ2-7; D unresolved. This CDR3 spans 13 amino acids. Germline V gene sequence: CDR1 MNHEY, CDR2 SVGAGI. CDR3: CASSYLKGYGQHF. In nucleotides, the CDR3 is TGTGCCAGCAGTTACTTGAAAGGCTACGGGCAGCACTTC.

This sequence joins TRBV7-3 and TRBJ2-6; no firm D call. CDR1 is SGHTA, CDR2 FQGTGA, per germline. CDR3 length: 14 amino acids. Trimming left V 4 bases short and J 2 bases short, with 6 bases between. CDR3 sequence: CASSSSPGANVLTF. The DNA of the CDR3 is TGTGCCAGCAGCTCCTCCCCTGGGGCCAACGTCCTGACTTTC. Combining the CDR3 with reference TRBV7-3 and TRBJ2-6 gives the whole variable domain GAGVSQTPSNKVTEKGKYVELRCDPISGHTALYWYRQSLGQGPEFLIYFQGTGAADDSGLPNDRFFAVRPEGSVSTLKIQRTERGDSAVYLCASSSSPGANVLTFGAGSRLTVL.

The genes are TRBV7-9 and TRBJ2-7; TRBD1 aligns across 8 bases. The J segment lost 5 bases and the V segment lost 5 bases, leaving 11 bases of the junction unmatched. CDR1 and CDR2 from the germline V gene are SEHNR and FQNEAQ (reference sequence). The CDR3 has 15 amino acids. Here the CDR3 reads CASSLRTGRRDEQYF. The CDR3 nucleotides read TGTGCCAGCAGCCTCCGGACAGGGAGAAGGGACGAGCAGTACTTC.

The CDR3 sequence: CATSSLSGGGYEQYF. CDR3 in DNA: TGTGCCACCAGCAGCCTAAGCGGCGGGGGCTACGAGCAGTACTTC. This chain connects TRBV15 to TRBJ2-7; TRBD2 matches at 7 bases. The CDR3 spans 15 residues. Germline loops: CDR1 LNHNV, CDR2 YYDKDF (reference sequence). The trim removed 3 bases at V and 3 bases at J, leaving 8 bases unmatched.